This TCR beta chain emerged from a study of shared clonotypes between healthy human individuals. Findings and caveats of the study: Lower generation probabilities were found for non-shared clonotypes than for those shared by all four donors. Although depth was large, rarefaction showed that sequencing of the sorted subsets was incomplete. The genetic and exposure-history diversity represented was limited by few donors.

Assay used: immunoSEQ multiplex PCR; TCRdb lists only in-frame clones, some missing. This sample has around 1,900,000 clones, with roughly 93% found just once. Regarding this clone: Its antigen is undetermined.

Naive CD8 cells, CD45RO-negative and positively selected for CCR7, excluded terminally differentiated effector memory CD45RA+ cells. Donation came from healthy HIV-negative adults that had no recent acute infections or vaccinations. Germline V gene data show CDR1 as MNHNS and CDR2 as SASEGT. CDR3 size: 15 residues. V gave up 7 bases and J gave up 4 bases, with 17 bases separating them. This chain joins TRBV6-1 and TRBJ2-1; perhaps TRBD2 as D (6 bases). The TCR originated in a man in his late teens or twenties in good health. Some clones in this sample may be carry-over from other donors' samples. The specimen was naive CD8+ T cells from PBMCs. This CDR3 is CASKAGLNDYNEQFF. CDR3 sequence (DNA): TGTGCCAGCAAGGCGGGACTGAACGATTACAATGAGCAGTTCTTC.